These 16 T cell receptor beta chains were sequenced from one sample in a study of Graves' ophthalmopathy and Graves' hyperthyroidism. Amplification of TCR beta CDR3 regions used RNA transcripts. First-round RT-PCR used HTBI primers; second-round multiplex PCR followed. Each CDR3 protein is one row after TCRdb ran MiXCR on the multiplex PCR reads. This table has around 40,000 distinct CDR3 sequences, roughly half appearing once. The sequenced material came from peripheral blood. The origin of the receptors is an adult man with Graves' ophthalmopathy.

The chain joins TRBV7-3 to TRBJ2-7; D might be TRBD2 (5 bases). V shed 3 bases and J shed 2 bases, with 11 bases lying between them. The CDR3 covers 14 residues. Germline V lookup: CDR1 SGHTA, CDR2 FQGTGA. The CDR3 nucleotides read TGTGCCAGCAGCTTGGGTTCCGGGACCTACGAGCAGTACTTC. This sequence encodes CASSLGSGTYEQYF.

This clonotype was seen once. This chain links TRBV20-1 with TRBJ2-5; D gene ambiguous. Between the trimmed V and J ends, which lost 7 bases and 3 bases, there was a span of 27 bases. The CDR3 covers 17 residues. Germline V gene data show CDR1 as DFQATT and CDR2 as SNEGSKA (reference sequence). The CDR3 sequence: CSGLPAPGTAKEETQYF. In nucleotides, the CDR3 is TGCAGTGGGCTCCCTGCACCCGGAACAGCCAAGGAAGAGACCCAGTACTTC.

This clonotype was found once. The V and J genes are TRBV14 and TRBJ2-5, with 9 bases fitting TRBD1. Germline V gene lookup returns CDR1 SGHDN and CDR2 FVKESK. CDR3 length: 14 residues. The CDR3, as DNA: TGTAGCGGACAGGGGATGTGGCTCCAAGAGACCCAGTACTTC. It encodes CSGQGMWLQETQYF.

This clonotype came up many times. The chain joins TRBV7-9 to TRBJ2-7; 9 bases fit TRBD2. CDR3 length: 16 amino acids. After removal of 10 bases from V and 4 bases from J, the junction contained 17 bases not matched to a gene. Per the germline V gene, CDR1 is SEHNR and CDR2 is FQNEAQ (reference sequence). The CDR3 sequence is CATVKVPLGLAYEQYF. Here the CDR3 DNA reads TGTGCCACCGTCAAAGTCCCCTTGGGACTAGCTTACGAGCAGTACTTC.

This clonotype was seen many times. The chain carries TRBV29-1 and TRBJ2-3, with TRBD1 matching over 10 bases. CDR1 and CDR2 from the germline V gene are SQVTM and ANQGSEA. This CDR3 region has 13 residues. Losses at the gene ends were 3 bases for V and 6 bases for J; bases not matched to a gene: 3. CDR3 sequence: CSVDGTGVDTQYF. The CDR3 DNA reads as TGCAGCGTTGACGGGACAGGGGTCGATACGCAGTATTTT.

This clonotype has ten or more counts. The V call is TRBV5-5, the J call TRBJ1-4, with D unresolved. The CDR3 runs 15 residues. From germline, CDR1 is SGHKS and CDR2 YYEKEE (reference sequence). Trimming removed 0 bases at V and 0 bases at J, with 6 bases between. Here the CDR3 reads CASSLGHATNEKLFF. The CDR3 DNA is TGTGCCAGCAGCTTGGGCCATGCAACTAATGAAAAACTGTTTTTT.

A note on this clonotype: No DNA is shown, since the ends of the CDR3 on it are uncertain; the CDR3 is the one TCRdb lists. The V call is TRBV12-3 or TRBV12-4, the J call TRBJ2-5. The CDR3 length is 16 residues, termini included. This CDR3 reads CASNVFGSVNGETQYF.

This clonotype was counted many times. This chain joins TRBV6-2 or TRBV6-3 and TRBJ2-7; 10 bases agree with TRBD2. Germline CDR1 reads MNHEY; CDR2 reads SVGEGT. V was clipped by 0 bases and J by 6 bases; unmatched bases: 8. The CDR3 covers 16 residues. The CDR3 protein is CASSYSPSGSKFEQYF. The CDR3 coding sequence is TGTGCCAGCAGTTACTCCCCTAGCGGGAGTAAATTCGAGCAGTACTTC.

Concerning this clonotype itself: The CDR3 does not end in the conserved phenylalanine or tryptophan, so this is likely a read error. No DNA is shown, since the ends of the CDR3 on it are uncertain; the CDR3 is the one TCRdb lists. The chain is built from TRBV5-1 and TRBJ2-5; the table calls TRBD1, which could not be checked here. The CDR3 extends over 12 residues, inclusive of both ends. CDR1 is SGHRS and CDR2 is YFSETQ in the germline V gene. The CDR3: CASSQQPGTGGL.

Remarks on this clonotype: The limits of the CDR3 on the DNA are not certain, so only TCRdb's listed CDR3 is given. The V call is TRBV12-1, the J call TRBJ2-5; TRBD1, the table's D call, was not compared with the DNA. TRBV12-1 is tagged as a pseudogene. The CDR3 is 16 amino acids in total, end residues counted. This CDR3 reads CASSPRWGGGAETQYF.

This sequence joins TRBV25-1 and TRBJ2-7; TRBD1 matches 7 bases. After removal of 2 bases from V and 3 bases from J, the junction contained 22 bases not matched to a gene. The CDR3 covers 20 residues. Germline values: CDR1 MGHDK, CDR2 SYGVNS. CDR3: CASSEDHRGRVSTLIYEQYV. The CDR3 bases are TGTGCCAGCAGTGAAGACCACAGGGGTCGGGTGTCAACGCTGATCTACGAGCAGTACGTC.

Comment on this clonotype: As the CDR3 is not closed by the conserved phenylalanine or tryptophan, this likely results from a read error. The rearrangement joins TRBV5-4 to TRBJ2-1; a possible D gene is TRBD1 (5 bases). Germline CDR1 SGHNT, CDR2 YYREEE (reference sequence). Trimming cost V 0 bases and J 4 bases, with 8 bases left between them. CDR3 size: 14 residues. CDR3 coding DNA: TGTGCCAGCAGCTTGGCACAGGAATACAATGAGCAGTTCCTC. Protein sequence: CASSLAQEYNEQFL.

This clonotype was seen many times. The chain is built from TRBV19 and TRBJ1-1, with no clear D. The germline V gene has CDR1 LNHDA and CDR2 SQIVND (reference sequence). Deletions cut 1 base from V and 8 bases from J, with 8 bases between. The CDR3 totals 12 residues. CDR3 protein: CASSIAQREAFF. Written as DNA, the CDR3 is TGTGCCAGTAGTATAGCCCAAAGGGAAGCTTTCTTT.

A single count supports this clonotype. V and J are TRBV20-1 and TRBJ2-1, with TRBD2 matching 11 bases. Germline V CDR1 and CDR2: DFQATT, SNEGSKA (reference sequence). V was pared by 6 bases and J by 12 bases, with 16 bases of the junction left unmatched. CDR3 size: 15 residues. The CDR3 coding sequence is TGCAGTGCGACTAGCGGGGAAGCTAGCACAGATACGCAGTTCTTC. It codes for CSATSGEASTDTQFF.

V usage is TRBV5-5 and J usage is TRBJ2-4, with 8 bases that match TRBD2. The CDR3 loop spans 15 amino acids. In germline, CDR1 is SGHKS, CDR2 YYEKEE (reference sequence). V shed 4 bases and J 3 bases; nucleotides not matched to a gene: 6. CDR3 DNA: TGTGCCAGCAGCCCGGGGGGGGGAGGCAAAAACATTCAGTACTTC. Encoded protein: CASSPGGGGKNIQYF.

Of note for this clonotype: The junction departs from the called germline gene at one end, perhaps through a read error. The chain is built from TRBV9 and TRBJ2-1; TRBD1 matches 7 bases. CDR3 size: 15 residues. CDR1 and CDR2 (germline): SGDLS, YYNGEE. As DNA, the CDR3 is TGTGCCACCAGCATAGACCCGGGACAGTACAATGAGCAGTTCTTC. It is translated as CATSIDPGQYNEQFF.